This T cell receptor beta chain was sequenced during a study of prognosis after radiotherapy for stage I lung cancer. CDR3 size: 17 residues. The germline V and J ends were trimmed by 6 bases and 2 bases, with 20 bases remaining between them. Germline loops: CDR1 WSHSY, CDR2 SAAADI. For each of two time points, a roughly 6-milliliter draw of peripheral blood was taken. By proportion, this clonotype is medium-sized. The genomic DNA TCR beta CDR3 region underwent two rounds of multiplex PCR. TRBV and TRBJ genes each had their own specific primers in first-round PCR. TCRdb called the multiplex PCR reads again in MiXCR, with one record for every CDR3 protein. Of around 9,200 distinct CDR3 sequences in the sample, less than 70% were seen once.

Sequencing used PBMCs, obtained before or after stereotactic body radiation therapy (not recorded which). This receptor was obtained from a donor over 45 with non-small cell lung cancer. The J gene is TRBJ1-5, the V gene TRBV10-2; D not certain. CDR3 residues: CASSATAGVGGNQPQHF. The CDR3 DNA reads as TGCGCCAGCAGCGCTACTGCCGGTGTAGGCGGCAATCAGCCCCAGCATTTT.